A selection of T cell receptor beta chains follows, all from one sample in a study of CD8+CD57+ T cells in acquired aplastic anemia. From the reads, TCRdb called clonotypes with MiXCR, one entry per CDR3 protein. Of a few hundred thousand distinct CDR3 sequences in the sample, around 50% are singletons; the top ten hold 15% to 20%. Sequencing used sorted CD4+, CD8+, or CD8+CD57+ T cells (not recorded which) from PBMCs. These receptors were collected from a human donor with aplastic anemia. Each CDR3 is given without its conserved first and last residue. Fields, in order: V gene, J gene, CDR3 protein.

V: TRBV5-1
J: TRBJ2-7
CDR3: ASSSTPGQGGVELY

V: TRBV2
J: TRBJ2-1
CDR3: ASSDWTINEQF

V: TRBV15
J: TRBJ2-1
CDR3: ATSRDQGSYNEQF

V: TRBV6-1
J: TRBJ2-5
CDR3: ASSGALAGVYQETQY

V: TRBV9
J: TRBJ1-2
CDR3: ASSVGTARNYGYT

V: TRBV10-3
J: TRBJ2-5
CDR3: AIRGTQEGSLKY

V: TRBV27
J: TRBJ2-5
CDR3: ASEAGQGQPREKTQY

V: TRBV24-1
J: TRBJ1-1
CDR3: ATSAQRSTEAF

V: TRBV2
J: TRBJ1-5
CDR3: ASSVGQAPWPQH

V: TRBV7-9
J: TRBJ1-2
CDR3: ASSFPDRGRVGYT

V: TRBV4-1
J: TRBJ1-3
CDR3: ASSQERTSGNTIY

V: TRBV29-1
J: TRBJ1-2
CDR3: SVEGTGDYGYT

V: TRBV5-4
J: TRBJ1-1
CDR3: ASSLDPVGDTEAF

V: TRBV19
J: TRBJ1-4
CDR3: ASSDRGGTNEKLF

V: TRBV29-1
J: TRBJ2-1
CDR3: SVGGQENAYNEQF

V: TRBV20-1
J: TRBJ1-6
CDR3: SARLGTENSPLH

V: TRBV6-1
J: TRBJ1-2
CDR3: ASSEERGVWNYGYT

V: TRBV10-3
J: TRBJ2-1
CDR3: AIGQGYNEQF